The 9 T cell receptor beta chains presented below share a single source sample, sequenced in a study of CD8 T cells in ankylosing spondylitis. TCRdb reprocessed the 5' RACE reads via MiXCR and lists one record per CDR3 protein. The profile shows under 200,000 distinct CDR3 sequences, 11% of them singletons. The sample consisted of blood, either unsorted or a sorted T cell fraction (not recorded which). All receptors derive from a male donor with ankylosing spondylitis or in good health (not recorded which).

This chain joins TRBV7-2 and TRBJ1-6; D remains unclear. Germline-derived CDR1 and CDR2 are SGHTA and FQGNSA. The germline V and J ends were trimmed by 4 bases and 9 bases, with 7 bases remaining between them. The CDR3 consists of 12 residues. In DNA, the CDR3 is TGTGCCAGCAGCTCGTCTGGTTCACCCCTCCACTTT. Amino acids: CASSSSGSPLHF.

This clonotype was counted at least ten times. This chain uses TRBV12-3 or TRBV12-4 with TRBJ2-1, with no clear D. This CDR3 has 12 residues. Deletions cut 2 bases from V and 8 bases from J, with 7 bases between. The CDR3: CASSLREDEQFF. The CDR3 DNA follows: TGTGCCAGCAGTTTACGAGAGGATGAGCAGTTCTTC.

This clonotype has just a few counts. With a much larger clone just one base away, this may be a read error. The chain employs TRBV11-1 and TRBJ2-7; D gene unclear. The CDR3 has 13 residues. Germline CDR1 reads SGHAT; CDR2 reads FQDESV (reference sequence). V was shortened by 2 bases and J by 0 bases, with 5 bases between the two germline ends. CDR3 DNA sequence: TGTGCCAGCAGCTTAAGCGACTCCTACGAGCAGTACTTC. This translates into CASSLSDSYEQYF.

This clonotype has a count of ten or more. The chain combines TRBV27 with TRBJ2-5; the D gene is possibly TRBD1 (5 bases). CDR1 and CDR2 from the germline V gene are MNHEY and SMNVEV (reference sequence). This CDR3 comprises 12 residues. Trimming took 6 bases from V and 5 from J, leaving 10 bases between them. CDR3: CASRSNRETQYF. CDR3 DNA: TGTGCCAGCAGGTCAAACAGGGAGACCCAGTACTTC.

In this sample, this clonotype turned up many times. The gene calls are TRBV6-5 and TRBJ1-5, with D unclear. CDR1 and CDR2 (germline): MNHEY, SVGAGI. Trimming stripped 0 bases from V and 5 bases from J, with 11 bases between. The CDR3 sequence is 15 residues long. The CDR3 protein is CASSYSMREDQPQHF. DNA of the CDR3: TGTGCCAGCAGTTACTCGATGAGGGAAGATCAGCCCCAGCATTTT.

This clonotype was found many times. This chain links TRBV29-1 with TRBJ2-4, with D maybe TRBD1 (6 bases). Trimming cost V 7 bases and J 2 bases, with 9 bases left between them. The CDR3 spans 12 residues. Germline V gene data show CDR1 as SQVTM and CDR2 as ANQGSEA. The CDR3 nucleotides are TGCAGCGGACAGGATACCAAAAACATTCAGTACTTC. It translates to CSGQDTKNIQYF.

There are many counts of this clonotype. V is TRBV12-3 or TRBV12-4 and J is TRBJ2-1; TRBD2 matches at 9 bases. The CDR3 spans 16 residues. The junction had 7 bases not matched to a gene; V was cut back by 7 bases and J by 0 bases. The CDR3 loop is CASTPSGINSYNEQFF. DNA for the CDR3: TGTGCCAGCACTCCTAGCGGGATTAACTCCTACAATGAGCAGTTCTTC.

This clonotype came up many times. The rearrangement links TRBV7-8 to TRBJ1-5, with 8 bases fitting TRBD1. The CDR3 totals 16 residues. Germline V CDR1 and CDR2: SGHVS, FQNEAQ. The ends lost 4 bases at V and 6 bases at J; junction bases unmatched: 11. This chain's CDR3 is CASSSNGAGGGQPQHF. In DNA form, the CDR3 reads TGTGCCAGCAGCTCCAACGGGGCAGGGGGCGGTCAGCCCCAGCATTTT.

This clonotype was recorded many times. The chain employs TRBV11-2 and TRBJ1-1; 7 nucleotides line up with TRBD1. V shed 5 bases, J shed 4 bases, and the junction held 7 bases outside the gene matches. The CDR3 consists of 14 residues. Germline V gene sequence: CDR1 SGHAT, CDR2 FQNNGV. The DNA of the CDR3 is TGTGCCAGCAGCCAGGGGGGTTCGGGCACTGAAGCTTTCTTT. Translated: CASSQGGSGTEAFF.